The present T cell receptor (beta chain) was sequenced within a study of T cell responses to AZD1222 COVID-19 vaccine. Whole-study findings and limits: There were mostly white British donors and more females than males, and clonal diversity was possibly underestimated. Spike-specific TCR breadth and depth both grew after two AZD1222 doses. Per reports, nearly half of all spike-specific TCRs target regions that are unmutated in variants.

V was shortened by 1 base and J by 4 bases, with 13 bases between the two germline ends. This CDR3 has 15 residues. Germline-derived CDR1 and CDR2 are SGHTA and FQGNSA. A remark on this clone: Its target is unknown.

The table came from immunoSEQ multiplex PCR; TCRdb's copy has only in-frame clones and leaves some out. Among roughly 130,000 clones listed, 94% were seen once. The starting material was peripheral blood, obtained on day 0 of AZD1222 vaccination. The sequence derives from an adult in good health. The chain is built from TRBV7-2 and TRBJ2-5; weak D call: TRBD2 (6 bases). Here the CDR3 DNA reads TGTGCCAGCAGCTTAGGGGGTCTAGCGAGAGAGACCCAGTACTTC. This codes for CASSLGGLARETQYF. Combining the CDR3 with reference TRBV7-2 and TRBJ2-5 gives the whole variable domain GAGVSQSPSNKVTEKGKDVELRCDPISGHTALYWYRQSLGQGLEFLIYFQGNSAPDKSGLPSDRFSAERTGGSVSTLTIQRTQQEDSAVYLCASSLGGLARETQYFGPGTRLLVL.